This is a list of T cell receptor beta chains from one sample in a study of cytomegalovirus exposure and HLA in healthy donors. Only in-frame clones appear in the TCRdb table, and some are missing; sequencing was by immunoSEQ multiplex PCR. The repertoire holds over 200,000 clones, with over 80% as singletons. The sequenced sample consisted of PBMCs. The receptors come from a woman aged 25 to 39 in good health and CMV-seropositive. CDR3s include the opening cysteine and the closing phenylalanine or tryptophan. A D gene is named only where the DNA matches it firmly. Some rows have no size entry. The others give once, few or many, or a class for an expanded clone.

cdr3_nt cdr3_aa j_call d_call v_call clone_size
TGTGCCAGCAGCACTAGCGGGCCCTCCTACGAGCAGTACTTC CASSTSGPSYEQYF TRBJ2-7 TRBD2 TRBV11-2 .
TGTGCCAGCAGCTTAAACAGGGGGCTTCAGCCCCAGCATTTT CASSLNRGLQPQHF TRBJ1-5 TRBD1 TRBV5-6 .
TGCGCCAGCAGCCATCAGGACAGGGGGAACGAAAAACTGTTTTTT CASSHQDRGNEKLFF TRBJ1-4 TRBD1 TRBV4-3 .
TGTGCCAGCAGTTATCCGCAGGACAGTTGGACTGAAGCTTTCTTT CASSYPQDSWTEAFF TRBJ1-1 . TRBV6-6 .
TGTGCCACTTTCCCCGCGAGGGCGTCCCAAAATGAGCAGTTCTTC CATFPARASQNEQFF TRBJ2-1 . TRBV6-4 .
TGTGCCTGGAGTGTACAGGGGCGGGAGTGGAATGAGCAGTTCTTC CAWSVQGREWNEQFF TRBJ2-1 . TRBV30 .
TGTGCCAGCAGTGAATATCCGCGGGCTCAAACGAACACCGGGGAGCTGTTTTTT CASSEYPRAQTNTGELFF TRBJ2-2 . TRBV25-1 few
TGTGCCAGCAGCTCGACAGGGGCCACAGATACGCAGTATTTT CASSSTGATDTQYF TRBJ2-3 TRBD1 TRBV7-9 .
TGTGCCAGCCTCCAGACTAACTATGGCTACACCTTC CASLQTNYGYTF TRBJ1-2 . TRBV28 few
TGTGCCAGCAGCCAACCGGAACTAGCCCAACTCCCCAATGAGCAGTTCTTC CASSQPELAQLPNEQFF TRBJ2-1 . TRBV16 .
TGTGCCAGCAGTCCTGGACAGGGGCCAGATACGCAGTATTTT CASSPGQGPDTQYF TRBJ2-3 TRBD1 TRBV27 .
TGTGCCATCACCCCAGGGGGAGAGCAGTACTTC CAITPGGEQYF TRBJ2-7 TRBD1 TRBV10-3 .
TGTGCCAGCACCCCTGGGGCCCCGAATTATGGCTACACCTTC CASTPGAPNYGYTF TRBJ1-2 . TRBV2 .
TGCAGCGTTGAATTTGCAGGGTCGGAGACCCAGTACTTC CSVEFAGSETQYF TRBJ2-5 . TRBV29-1 once
TGTGCCAGCAGTTTATCGGGCAGGGCGGACTATGGCTACACCTTC CASSLSGRADYGYTF TRBJ1-2 . TRBV27 few
TGTGCCAGCAGCGCGACCGGGACACCGAACACCGGGGAGCTGTTTTTT CASSATGTPNTGELFF TRBJ2-2 . TRBV9 .
TGTGCCAGCAGTTCTCTAACCGACCCTATGTACATTCAGTACTTC CASSSLTDPMYIQYF TRBJ2-4 . TRBV27 once
TGTGCCAGCAGCCTTAGTTTATCCTACGAGCAGTACTTC CASSLSLSYEQYF TRBJ2-7 . TRBV7-9 few
TGCAGCTTGTACCCGACAGGGACTGGATCCTACAATGAGCAGTTCTTC CSLYPTGTGSYNEQFF TRBJ2-1 . TRBV29-1 .
TGTGCCAGTGGGGACTCCGGACAGGGTAATGAGCAGTTCTTC CASGDSGQGNEQFF TRBJ2-1 TRBD1 TRBV19 .
TGTGCCAGCAGCCTCGGGGACAGAGAGACCCAGTACTTC CASSLGDRETQYF TRBJ2-5 TRBD1 TRBV28 once
TGCGCCAGCAGCCATGGTAGCGGGGCCCTTACCTACAATGAGCAGTTCTTC CASSHGSGALTYNEQFF TRBJ2-1 TRBD2 TRBV4-1 .
TGTGCCATCAGTAGTCCTGGACAGGGACAAGCTAACTATGGCTACACCTTC CAISSPGQGQANYGYTF TRBJ1-2 TRBD1 TRBV10-3 .
TGTGCCAGCAGTTTGGGACTAGCAGACGGCGAGCAGTACTTC CASSLGLADGEQYF TRBJ2-7 TRBD2 TRBV27 .
TGTGCCAGCAGCCCATCCCAGGGTCAAGAGACCCAGTACTTC CASSPSQGQETQYF TRBJ2-5 . TRBV9 .
TGTGCCAGCAGTTACTCGAGGGAAGCCGAGCAGTACTTC CASSYSREAEQYF TRBJ2-7 . TRBV6-5 .
TGTGCCAGCAGCTTAATGGCGGGAGTCTCCTACAATGAGCAGTTCTTC CASSLMAGVSYNEQFF TRBJ2-1 TRBD2 TRBV7-3 .
TGCGCCAGCAGCTTGGCCCGGGGGTCCCCCTACGAGCAGTACTTC CASSLARGSPYEQYF TRBJ2-7 . TRBV5-1 .
TGTGCCAGCAGCCTGGACGGGGGTGTCGAGACCCAGTACTTC CASSLDGGVETQYF TRBJ2-5 . TRBV5-8 .
TGTGCCATCAGTGAGAGCCGGGACAGAGCACACTACGAGCAGTACTTC CAISESRDRAHYEQYF TRBJ2-7 TRBD1 TRBV10-3 .
TGTGCCTCCGCTGATTCACACGAGCAGTACTTC CASADSHEQYF TRBJ2-7 . TRBV10-3 once
TGTGCCAGCAGCCCGGGACTAGGAGTGAGCAATGAGCAGTTCTTC CASSPGLGVSNEQFF TRBJ2-1 TRBD2 TRBV6-4 once
TGTGCTAGTGCCTCAGGACAGGGCGATGGAGAGACCCAGTACTTC CASASGQGDGETQYF TRBJ2-5 TRBD1 TRBV12-5 .
TGCAGCGTTGAGACAGGCACCTATGGCTACACCTTC CSVETGTYGYTF TRBJ1-2 . TRBV29-1 .
TGCAGCGTTGACCCTGGGGAGGGACCCCAGCATTTT CSVDPGEGPQHF TRBJ1-5 . TRBV29-1 .
TGCAGCGCCCCCGGGACAGACAACACCGGGGAGCTGTTTTTT CSAPGTDNTGELFF TRBJ2-2 TRBD1 TRBV29-1 once
TGTGCCTGGAGTCTTGGCGGGGGGATGAACACTGAAGCTTTCTTT CAWSLGGGMNTEAFF TRBJ1-1 . TRBV30 .
TGTGCCAGCATCGGGGGAGGGCATGGCTACACCTTC CASIGGGHGYTF TRBJ1-2 . TRBV6-5 .
TGTGCCAGCAGCCGAGACAGGGCCTACGAGCAGTACTTC CASSRDRAYEQYF TRBJ2-7 TRBD1 TRBV28 once
TGTGCTAGTGGTTTTATTCAGTTGGGAGTGAACACTGAAGCTTTCTTT CASGFIQLGVNTEAFF TRBJ1-1 . TRBV12-5 .
TGTGCCAGCAGCCCGACAGGGGGCACCGGGGAGCTGTTTTTT CASSPTGGTGELFF TRBJ2-2 TRBD1 TRBV9 .
TGTGCCAGCAGCCTAACCCCCGGGTCGGGGGGGTATGGCTACACCTTC CASSLTPGSGGYGYTF TRBJ1-2 . TRBV7-9 .
TGTGCCAGCAGCTTCCGTGGGAGAGACTATGGCTACACCTTC CASSFRGRDYGYTF TRBJ1-2 . TRBV7-8 .
TGTGACGACAGGGGTTCGTTCTACGAGCAGTACTTC CDDRGSFYEQYF TRBJ2-7 TRBD1 TRBV19 .
TGTGCCAGCAGCGCAGGGTTCTTCGCTGAAGCTTTCTTT CASSAGFFAEAFF TRBJ1-1 . TRBV28 .
TGTGCCAGCAGTTTATTCGGATCGAGTCCCGGGGAGCTGTTTTTT CASSLFGSSPGELFF TRBJ2-2 . TRBV27 .
TGTGCCAGCAGCTTCCCGATCGCGGCGGGAAATGCCTACAATGAGCAGTTCTTC CASSFPIAAGNAYNEQFF TRBJ2-1 . TRBV5-8 .
TGTGCCAGCAGCGTGGGACAGGCAAACAATCAGCCCCAGCATTTT CASSVGQANNQPQHF TRBJ1-5 TRBD1 TRBV9 .
TGTGCCAGCAGTACGACAGGTTTGAACACTGAAGCTTTCTTT CASSTTGLNTEAFF TRBJ1-1 . TRBV6-5 .
TGTGCCAGCAGCTCCCCTCGTCCTAGCCTGGAGACCCAGTACTTC CASSSPRPSLETQYF TRBJ2-5 . TRBV5-6 .
TGTGCCTGGAGTGGGATGAACACTGAAGCTTTCTTT CAWSGMNTEAFF TRBJ1-1 . TRBV30 many
TGCGCCACTTGGAGGACAGACGGCTACACCTTC CATWRTDGYTF TRBJ1-2 . TRBV5-1 .
TGTGCCAGCAGTTTACTATGGGAAAAACTGTTTTTT CASSLLWEKLFF TRBJ1-4 . TRBV27 few
TGTGCCAGCGGTTCGACGGGGGACACTGAAGCTTTCTTT CASGSTGDTEAFF TRBJ1-1 . TRBV7-3 few
TGTGCCAGCAGTTCGACTGCTCGGGACCTAAGCTCCTACGAGCAGTACTTC CASSSTARDLSSYEQYF TRBJ2-7 . TRBV13 .
TGTGCCAGCAGTTTGATAGCTAACTATGGCTACACCTTC CASSLIANYGYTF TRBJ1-2 . TRBV28 .
TGTGCCAGCGGCGGGAATTTGGCCGGGGAGCTGTTTTTT CASGGNLAGELFF TRBJ2-2 . TRBV7-9 few
TGCAGCGTTGGTGATCGGGTAAATGAAAAACTGTTTTTT CSVGDRVNEKLFF TRBJ1-4 . TRBV29-1 .
TGTGCCAGCAGCCGACGTGCAGGGGCCCCATGGGGAAACACCATATATTTT CASSRRAGAPWGNTIYF TRBJ1-3 . TRBV7-2 .